This T cell receptor (beta chain) was found in a study of blood T cell repertoires in COVID-19. Germline V CDR1 and CDR2: SNHLY, FYNNEI. The V gene lost 8 bases and the J gene lost 0 bases, with 8 bases spanning the gap. This CDR3 spans 12 amino acids. TCRdb keeps only in-frame clones here, not all; method: immunoSEQ multiplex PCR. The repertoire consists of 250,000 to 350,000 clones, with approximately 86% occurring once and the leading ten covering roughly 2.3%. The chain has TRBV2 and TRBJ2-7, with a weak D call TRBD2 (6 bases). Sequenced sample: peripheral blood. The source of this sequence is a man aged 18 to 30 with active or convalescent COVID-19. DNA for the CDR3: TGTGCCAGCTTGGGGGGCTCCTACGAGCAGTACTTC. Protein: CASLGGSYEQYF. The whole variable domain, remainder taken from reference TRBV2 and TRBJ2-7, is EPEVTQTPSHQVTQMGQEVILRCVPISNHLYFYWYRQILGQKVEFLVSFYNNEISEKSEIFDDQFSVERPDGSNFTLKIRSTKLEDSAMYFCASLGGSYEQYFGPGTRLTVT.